These T cell receptor beta chains were read from a single sample in a study of cytomegalovirus exposure and HLA in healthy donors. Sequencing used immunoSEQ multiplex PCR; TCRdb keeps in-frame clones, though not all of them. This repertoire shows more than 85,000 clones, roughly 15% found once; its top ten account for about 0.79%. The sequenced sample was PBMCs. These receptors all stem from a female donor in good health and CMV-seronegative. The conserved cysteine and the conserved F or W are not part of the CDR3 here.

J | V | CDR3
TRBJ1-5 | TRBV5-6 | ASSLRRQGNQPQH
TRBJ1-3 | TRBV7-2 | ASSFDRVGNTIY
TRBJ2-3 | TRBV9 | ASSVGAGNTDTQY
TRBJ1-2 | TRBV29-1 | SVGSQGAGGYT
TRBJ1-2 | TRBV4-3 | ASSQDFPPGQGLSGYGYT
TRBJ1-1 | TRBV18 | ASSPRVGRANTEAF
TRBJ1-1 | TRBV15 | AIRQGPNTEAF
TRBJ1-6 | TRBV2 | ASKMDRGPSPLH
TRBJ2-1 | TRBV29-1 | SFLTGGAGNNEQF
TRBJ1-2 | TRBV19 | ASMGGQAAEYGYT
TRBJ2-3 | TRBV5-4 | ASSPSSGGTDTQY
TRBJ2-2 | TRBV2 | ASRVGVGELF
TRBJ1-1 | TRBV5-1 | ASSLEGGALGTEAF
TRBJ1-2 | TRBV30 | AWRRRSLPGYT
TRBJ1-3 | TRBV18 | ASSPPVRDTIY
TRBJ1-1 | TRBV6-5 | ASRRTDLNTEAF
TRBJ1-1 | TRBV4-1 | ASSGSTGRNTEAF
. | TRBV15 | ATSRDLASGSYEQY
TRBJ1-5 | TRBV19 | ASSIALDSKHSNQPQH
TRBJ2-6 | TRBV7-6 | ASSSPGGTGGTGANVLT
TRBJ1-2 | TRBV7-9 | ASSLATARELQYGYT
TRBJ2-7 | TRBV27 | ASSPPPGQKSGYEQY
TRBJ2-7 | TRBV30 | AWSSGLLSYEQY
TRBJ1-6 | TRBV5-1 | ASSLDLQGNSPLH
TRBJ2-5 | TRBV5-1 | ASSPGLAGGRQETQY
TRBJ1-1 | TRBV4-2 | ASSQVASMNTEAF
TRBJ2-7 | TRBV6-5 | ASSSRGNTYEQY
TRBJ2-1 | TRBV7-8 | ASSLVVRGIYNEQF
TRBJ1-2 | TRBV6-6 | ASSYSPTGSNYGYT
TRBJ1-4 | TRBV10-3 | AISPGGTNEKLF
TRBJ1-1 | TRBV11-3 | ASRERENTEAF
TRBJ2-7 | TRBV29-1 | SVEKPGLVTGEQY
TRBJ2-4 | TRBV4-3 | ASSRHPSSGGGLGNIQY
TRBJ2-5 | TRBV5-3 | ARSLGGGGPQETQY
TRBJ2-3 | TRBV9 | ASSSRLAGGSRTDTQY
TRBJ1-5 | TRBV7-9 | ASSLGYGGDQPQH
TRBJ2-7 | TRBV10-3 | AITAGEVSYEQY
. | TRBV4-3 | ASSQEQSTEQY
TRBJ2-7 | TRBV7-9 | ASSPRWTSGKGEQY
TRBJ1-1 | TRBV5-6 | ASSLGGWTEAF
TRBJ1-5 | TRBV27 | ASRDTGVGQPQH
TRBJ2-5 | TRBV6-1 | ASSGLAGQETQY
TRBJ1-4 | TRBV4-3 | ASSQADRAEKLF